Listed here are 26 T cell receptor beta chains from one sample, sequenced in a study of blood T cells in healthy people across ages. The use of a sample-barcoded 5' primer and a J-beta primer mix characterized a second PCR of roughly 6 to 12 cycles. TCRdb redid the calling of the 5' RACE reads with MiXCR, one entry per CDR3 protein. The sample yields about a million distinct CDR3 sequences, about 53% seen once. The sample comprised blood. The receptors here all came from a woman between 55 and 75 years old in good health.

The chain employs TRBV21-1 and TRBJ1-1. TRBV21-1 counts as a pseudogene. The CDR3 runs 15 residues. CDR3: CASSKVSGWNTEAFF. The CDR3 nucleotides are TGTGCCAGCAGCAAAGTTAGCGGTTGGAACACTGAAGCTTTCTTT.

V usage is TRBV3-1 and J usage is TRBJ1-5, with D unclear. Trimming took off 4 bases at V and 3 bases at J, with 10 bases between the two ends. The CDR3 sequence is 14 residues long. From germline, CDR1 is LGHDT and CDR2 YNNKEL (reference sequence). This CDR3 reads CASSPMALNQPQHF. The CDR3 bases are TGTGCCAGCAGCCCCATGGCCCTCAATCAGCCCCAGCATTTT.

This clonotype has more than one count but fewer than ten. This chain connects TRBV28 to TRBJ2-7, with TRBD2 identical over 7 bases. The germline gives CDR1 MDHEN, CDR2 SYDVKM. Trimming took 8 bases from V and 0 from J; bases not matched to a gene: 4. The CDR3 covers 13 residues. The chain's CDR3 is CASAGGSSYEQYF. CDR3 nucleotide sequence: TGTGCCAGCGCGGGCGGGAGCTCCTACGAGCAGTACTTC.

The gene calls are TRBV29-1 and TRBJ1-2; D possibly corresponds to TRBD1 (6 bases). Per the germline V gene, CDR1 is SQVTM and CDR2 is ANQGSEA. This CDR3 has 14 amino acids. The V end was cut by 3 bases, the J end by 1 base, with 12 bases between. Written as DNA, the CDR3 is TGCAGCGTTGAGGGTAAAGGGGGTAACTATGGCTACACCTTC. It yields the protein CSVEGKGGNYGYTF.

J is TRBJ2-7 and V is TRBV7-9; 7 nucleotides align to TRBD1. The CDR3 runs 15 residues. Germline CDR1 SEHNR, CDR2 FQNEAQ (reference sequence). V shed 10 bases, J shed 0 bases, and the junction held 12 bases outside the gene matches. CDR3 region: CATRDMRQGSYEQYF. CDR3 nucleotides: TGTGCCACCCGCGACATGAGACAGGGCTCCTACGAGCAGTACTTC.

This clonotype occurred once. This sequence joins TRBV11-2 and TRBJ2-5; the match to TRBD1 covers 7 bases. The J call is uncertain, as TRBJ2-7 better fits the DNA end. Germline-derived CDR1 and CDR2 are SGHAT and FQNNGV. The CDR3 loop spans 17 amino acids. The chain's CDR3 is CASSFSIEQGNLNEQYF. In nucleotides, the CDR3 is TGTGCCAGCAGCTTTTCAATAGAACAGGGGAACCTAAACGAGCAGTACTTC.

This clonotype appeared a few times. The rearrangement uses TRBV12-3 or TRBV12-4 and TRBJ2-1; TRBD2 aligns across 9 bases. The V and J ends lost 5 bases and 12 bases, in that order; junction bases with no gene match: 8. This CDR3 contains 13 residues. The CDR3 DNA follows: TGTGCCAGCAGTCGAGGTTTAGCGGGAGCGCAGTTCTTC. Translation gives CASSRGLAGAQFF.

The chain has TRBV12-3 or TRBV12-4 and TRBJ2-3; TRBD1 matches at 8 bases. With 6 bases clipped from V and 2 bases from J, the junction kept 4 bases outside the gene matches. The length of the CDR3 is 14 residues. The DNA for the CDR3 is TGTGCCAGCAGCCGGACAGGGTTCACAGATACGCAGTATTTT. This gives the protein CASSRTGFTDTQYF.

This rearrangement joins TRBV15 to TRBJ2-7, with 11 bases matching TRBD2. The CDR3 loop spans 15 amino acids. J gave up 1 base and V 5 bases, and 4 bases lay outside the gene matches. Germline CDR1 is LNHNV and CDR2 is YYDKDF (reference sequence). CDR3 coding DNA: TGTGCCACCAGCTCCGGGACTAGCGGTTCCTACGAGCAGTACTTC. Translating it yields CATSSGTSGSYEQYF.

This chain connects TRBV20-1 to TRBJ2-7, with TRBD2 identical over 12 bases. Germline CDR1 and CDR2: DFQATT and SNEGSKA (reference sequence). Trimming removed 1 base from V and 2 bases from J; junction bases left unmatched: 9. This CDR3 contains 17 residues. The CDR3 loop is CSARGRTSGIRTYEQYF. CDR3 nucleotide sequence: TGCAGTGCTAGAGGCCGGACTAGCGGGATAAGAACCTACGAGCAGTACTTC.

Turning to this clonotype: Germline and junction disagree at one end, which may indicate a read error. The CDR3 here is CVSSNLGVVGIQYF. The CDR3, as DNA: TGTGTCAGCAGCAACTTGGGGGTCGTCGGCATTCAGTACTTC. The V gene is TRBV28, the J gene TRBJ2-7; the D call may be TRBD1 or TRBD2 (5 bases each). The tail of the sequence fits TRBJ2-4 better, so the J call may be wrong. CDR3 length equals 14 residues. CDR1 is MDHEN, CDR2 SYDVKM, per germline.

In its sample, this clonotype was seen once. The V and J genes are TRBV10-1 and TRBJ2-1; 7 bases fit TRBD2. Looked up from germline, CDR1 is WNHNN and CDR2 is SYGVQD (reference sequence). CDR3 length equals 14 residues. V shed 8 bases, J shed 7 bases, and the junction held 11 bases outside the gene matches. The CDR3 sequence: CASSRTRALNEQFF. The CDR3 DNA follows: TGCGCCAGCTCCAGGACTAGAGCTTTAAATGAGCAGTTCTTC.

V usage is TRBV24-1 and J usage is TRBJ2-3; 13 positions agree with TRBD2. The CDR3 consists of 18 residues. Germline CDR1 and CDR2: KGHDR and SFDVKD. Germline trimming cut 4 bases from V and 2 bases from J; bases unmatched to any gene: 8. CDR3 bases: TGTGCCACCAGTGACCCGGGGACTAGCGGGAAATACACAGATACGCAGTATTTT. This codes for CATSDPGTSGKYTDTQYF.

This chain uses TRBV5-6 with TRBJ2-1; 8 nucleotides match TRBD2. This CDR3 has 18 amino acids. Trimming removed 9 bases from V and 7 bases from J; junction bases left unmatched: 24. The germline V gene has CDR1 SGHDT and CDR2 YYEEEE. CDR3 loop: CATRTSPKTSGLPNEQFF. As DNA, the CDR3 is TGTGCCACCCGTACAAGTCCCAAAACTAGCGGCCTTCCTAATGAGCAGTTCTTC.

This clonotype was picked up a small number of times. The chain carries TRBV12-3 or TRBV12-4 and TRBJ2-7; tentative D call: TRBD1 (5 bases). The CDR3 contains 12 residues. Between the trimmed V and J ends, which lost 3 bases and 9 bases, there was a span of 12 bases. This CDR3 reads CASSFGARTQYF. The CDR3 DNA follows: TGTGCCAGCAGTTTTGGGGCCAGGACGCAGTACTTC.

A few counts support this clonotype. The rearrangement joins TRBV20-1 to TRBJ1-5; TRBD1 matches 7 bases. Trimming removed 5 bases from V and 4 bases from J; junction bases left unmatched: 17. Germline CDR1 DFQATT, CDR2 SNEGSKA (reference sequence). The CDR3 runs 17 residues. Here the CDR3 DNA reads TGCAGTGCTGGAAATAGTAGAAACCAGGGGGGGAATCAGCCCCAGCATTTT. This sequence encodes CSAGNSRNQGGNQPQHF.

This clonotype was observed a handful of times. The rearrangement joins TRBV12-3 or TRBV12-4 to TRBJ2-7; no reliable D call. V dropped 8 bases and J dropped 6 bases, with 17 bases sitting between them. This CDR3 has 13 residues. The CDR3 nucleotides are TGTGCCAGCGTATCGACCCGTTCGGGCGAGCAGTACTTC. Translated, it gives CASVSTRSGEQYF.

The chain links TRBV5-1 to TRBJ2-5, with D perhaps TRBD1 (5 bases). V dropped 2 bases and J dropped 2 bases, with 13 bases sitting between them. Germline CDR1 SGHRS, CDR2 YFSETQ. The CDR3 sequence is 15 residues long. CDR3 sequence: CASSFQGSRQETQYF. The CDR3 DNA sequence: TGCGCCAGCAGCTTTCAGGGATCGCGGCAAGAGACCCAGTACTTC.

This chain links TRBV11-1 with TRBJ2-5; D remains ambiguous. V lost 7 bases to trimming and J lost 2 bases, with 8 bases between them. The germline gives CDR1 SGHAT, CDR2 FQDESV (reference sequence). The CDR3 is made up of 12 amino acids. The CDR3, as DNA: TGTGCCAGCACTTTGGATCAAGAGACCCAGTACTTC. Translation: CASTLDQETQYF.

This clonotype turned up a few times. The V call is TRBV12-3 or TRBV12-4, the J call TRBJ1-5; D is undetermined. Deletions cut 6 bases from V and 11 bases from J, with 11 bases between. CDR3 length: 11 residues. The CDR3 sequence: CASSRFGTQHF. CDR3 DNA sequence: TGTGCCAGCAGCAGGTTTGGTACCCAGCATTTT.

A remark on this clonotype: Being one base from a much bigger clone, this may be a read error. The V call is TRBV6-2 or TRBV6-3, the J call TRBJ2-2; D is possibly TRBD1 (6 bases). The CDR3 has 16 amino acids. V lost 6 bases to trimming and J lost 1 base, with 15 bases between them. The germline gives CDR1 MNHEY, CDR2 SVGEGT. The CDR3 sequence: CASSPFTGWNTGELFF. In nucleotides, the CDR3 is TGTGCCAGCAGCCCATTCACAGGGTGGAACACCGGGGAGCTGTTTTTT.

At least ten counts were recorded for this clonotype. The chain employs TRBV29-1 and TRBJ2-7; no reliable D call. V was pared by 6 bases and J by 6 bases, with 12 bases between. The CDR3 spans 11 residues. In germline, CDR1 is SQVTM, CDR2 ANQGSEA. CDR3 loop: CSVLSHGEQYF. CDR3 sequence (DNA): TGCAGCGTCCTCAGCCACGGCGAGCAGTACTTC.

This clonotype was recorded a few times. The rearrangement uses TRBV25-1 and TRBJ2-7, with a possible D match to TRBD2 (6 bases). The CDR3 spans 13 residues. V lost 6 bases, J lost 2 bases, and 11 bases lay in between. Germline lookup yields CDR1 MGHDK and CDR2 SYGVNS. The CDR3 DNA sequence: TGTGCCAGCAGCGGAGGGGATGCCTACGAGCAGTACTTC. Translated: CASSGGDAYEQYF.

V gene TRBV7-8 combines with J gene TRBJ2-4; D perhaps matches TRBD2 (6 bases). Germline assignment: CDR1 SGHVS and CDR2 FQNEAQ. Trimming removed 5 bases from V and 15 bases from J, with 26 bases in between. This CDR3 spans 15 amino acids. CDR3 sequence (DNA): TGTGCCAGCAGCCGACCTAGCGCCCCTCGGGAGTATACGTACTTC. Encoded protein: CASSRPSAPREYTYF.

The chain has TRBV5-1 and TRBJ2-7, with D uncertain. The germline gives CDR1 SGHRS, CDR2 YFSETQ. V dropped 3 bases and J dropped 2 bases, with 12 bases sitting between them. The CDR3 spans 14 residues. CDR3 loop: CASSSATVTYEQYF. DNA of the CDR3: TGCGCCAGCAGCTCAGCAACAGTTACCTACGAGCAGTACTTC.

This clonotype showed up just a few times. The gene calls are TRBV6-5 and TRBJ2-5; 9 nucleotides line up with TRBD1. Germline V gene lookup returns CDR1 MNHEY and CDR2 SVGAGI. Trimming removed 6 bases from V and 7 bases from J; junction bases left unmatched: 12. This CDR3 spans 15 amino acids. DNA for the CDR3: TGTGCCAGCAGACCCACAGGGGGCGGATCTGGGACCCAGTACTTC. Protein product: CASRPTGGGSGTQYF.